What follows is one T cell receptor beta chain and its context. These data belong to a study of Graves' ophthalmopathy and Graves' hyperthyroidism. Amplification of TCR beta CDR3 regions used RNA transcripts. Second-round multiplex PCR followed a first-round RT-PCR using HTBI primers. Via MiXCR, TCRdb re-called the multiplex PCR reads, giving one row per CDR3 protein. This table holds under 250,000 distinct CDR3 sequences, over 25% found once. Patients were excluded if they had other autoimmune diseases or uncontrolled infections, and likewise if pregnancy or lactation applied. The CDR3 runs 13 residues. V was clipped by 4 bases and J by 7 bases; unmatched bases: 0. Germline-derived CDR1 and CDR2 are SGHRS and YFSETQ.

Sequencing input: peripheral blood. The origin of this receptor is a man aged 50-59 years with Graves' ophthalmopathy. The chain joins TRBV5-1 to TRBJ1-6; 9 positions match TRBD1. This CDR3 is CASSDRGNSPLHF. The CDR3 DNA reads TGCGCCAGCAGCGACAGGGGGAATTCACCCCTCCACTTT. The whole variable domain, filled in from reference TRBV5-1 and TRBJ1-6, reads KAGVTQTPRYLIKTRGQQVTLSCSPISGHRSVSWYQQTPGQGLQFLFEYFSETQRNKGNFPGRFSGRQFSNSRSEMNVSTLELGDSALYLCASSDRGNSPLHFGNGTRLTVT.